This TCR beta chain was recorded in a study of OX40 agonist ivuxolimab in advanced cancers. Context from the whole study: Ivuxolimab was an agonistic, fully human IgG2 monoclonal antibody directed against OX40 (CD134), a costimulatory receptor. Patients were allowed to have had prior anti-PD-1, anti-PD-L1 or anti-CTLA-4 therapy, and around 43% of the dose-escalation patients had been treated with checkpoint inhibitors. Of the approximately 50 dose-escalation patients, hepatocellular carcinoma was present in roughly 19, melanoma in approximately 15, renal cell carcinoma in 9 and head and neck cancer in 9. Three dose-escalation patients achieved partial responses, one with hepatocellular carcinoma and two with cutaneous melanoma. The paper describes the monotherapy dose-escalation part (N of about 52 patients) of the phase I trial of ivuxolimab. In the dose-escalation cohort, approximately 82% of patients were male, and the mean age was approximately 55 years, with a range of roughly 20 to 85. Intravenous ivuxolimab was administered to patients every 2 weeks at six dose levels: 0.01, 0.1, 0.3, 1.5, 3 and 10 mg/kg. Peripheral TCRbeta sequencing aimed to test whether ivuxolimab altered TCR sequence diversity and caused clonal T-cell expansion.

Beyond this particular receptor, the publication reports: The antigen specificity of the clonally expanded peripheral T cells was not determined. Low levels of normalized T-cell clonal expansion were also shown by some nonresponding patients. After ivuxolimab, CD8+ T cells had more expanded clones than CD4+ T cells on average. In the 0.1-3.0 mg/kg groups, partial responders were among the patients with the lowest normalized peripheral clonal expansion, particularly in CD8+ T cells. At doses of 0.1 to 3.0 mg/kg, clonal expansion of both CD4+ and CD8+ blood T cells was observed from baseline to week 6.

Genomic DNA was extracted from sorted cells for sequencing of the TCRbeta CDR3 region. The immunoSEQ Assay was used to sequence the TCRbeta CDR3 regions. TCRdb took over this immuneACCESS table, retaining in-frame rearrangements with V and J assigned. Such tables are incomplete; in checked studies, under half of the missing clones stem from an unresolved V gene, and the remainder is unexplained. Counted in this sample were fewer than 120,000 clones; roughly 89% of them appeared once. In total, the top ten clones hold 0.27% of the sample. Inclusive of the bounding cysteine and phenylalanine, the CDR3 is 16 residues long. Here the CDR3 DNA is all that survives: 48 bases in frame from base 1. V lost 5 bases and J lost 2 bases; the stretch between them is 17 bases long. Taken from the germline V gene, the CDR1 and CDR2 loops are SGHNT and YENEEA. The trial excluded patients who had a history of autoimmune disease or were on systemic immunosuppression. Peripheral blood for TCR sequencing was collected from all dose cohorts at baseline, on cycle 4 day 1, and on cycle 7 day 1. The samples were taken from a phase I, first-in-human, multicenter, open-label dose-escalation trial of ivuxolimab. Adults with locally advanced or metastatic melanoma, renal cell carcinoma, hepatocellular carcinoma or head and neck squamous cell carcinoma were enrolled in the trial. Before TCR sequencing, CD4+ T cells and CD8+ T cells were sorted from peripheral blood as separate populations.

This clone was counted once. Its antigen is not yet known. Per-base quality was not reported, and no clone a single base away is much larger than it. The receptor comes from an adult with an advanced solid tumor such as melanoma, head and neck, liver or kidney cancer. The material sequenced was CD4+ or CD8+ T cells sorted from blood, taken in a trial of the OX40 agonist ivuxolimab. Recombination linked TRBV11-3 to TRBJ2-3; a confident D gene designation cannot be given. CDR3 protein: CASSPRGGSHTDTQYF. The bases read TGTGCCAGCAGCCCCCGAGGCGGATCCCACACAGATACGCAGTATTTT.